This TCR beta chain originates from a study of T cell responses to AZD1222 COVID-19 vaccine. Whole-study findings and limits: Clonal diversity was possibly underestimated, and the donors were mostly white British, with more females.

Here immunoSEQ multiplex PCR was the method, and the copy in TCRdb shows in-frame clones only, minus some. The table lists some 170,000 clones, around 90% of them singletons, with 3.5% to 5.5% in the top ten. A word on this clone: Its target is unknown.

The TCR comes from an adult who received the MenACWY meningococcal vaccine as a control. The sequenced sample was peripheral blood, obtained 28 days after the second dose of the MenACWY control vaccine.

The CDR3 sequence is CASSTQSGNTIYF. CDR3 coding DNA: TGTGCCAGCAGCACCCAATCTGGAAACACCATATATTTT. The rearrangement links TRBV6-5 to TRBJ1-3; no definite D call. The CDR3 is 13 amino acids. The germline V and J ends were trimmed by 6 bases and 1 base, with 7 bases remaining between them. CDR1 and CDR2 from the germline V gene are MNHEY and SVGAGI.